The 3 T cell receptor beta chains below were found in one sample sequenced in a study of cytomegalovirus exposure and HLA in healthy donors. Some clones are missing from TCRdb's copy, which holds only in-frame ones; the method was immunoSEQ multiplex PCR. The repertoire consists of around 250,000 clones, with nearly 90% occurring once and the leading ten covering more than 0.35%. Sequenced sample: PBMCs. Every receptor here comes from a woman aged 18-29 years in good health and CMV-seronegative.

This chain connects TRBV9 to TRBJ2-2; maybe TRBD1 (5 bases). CDR3 length: 16 residues. Germline V gives CDR1 SGDLS, CDR2 YYNGEE. Trimming removed 1 base at V and 2 bases at J, with 12 bases between. Here the CDR3 reads CASSVFHRGNTGELFF. CDR3 coding DNA: TGTGCCAGCAGCGTATTTCATAGGGGTAACACCGGGGAGCTGTTTTTT.

This chain uses TRBV6-4 with TRBJ2-1, with 7 bases fitting TRBD1. The CDR3 contains 13 residues. Losses at the gene ends were 6 bases for V and 9 bases for J; bases not matched to a gene: 8. Looked up from germline, CDR1 is MRHNA and CDR2 is SNTAGT. The CDR3 sequence is CASSVRQGGEQFF. CDR3 sequence (DNA): TGTGCCAGCAGCGTTAGACAGGGCGGTGAGCAGTTCTTC.

This clone was seen a few times. The chain has TRBV28 and TRBJ2-7, with D tentatively TRBD2 (5 bases). The CDR3 contains 14 residues. V was clipped by 3 bases and J by 0 bases, with 9 bases between them. The V gene's germline CDR1 is MDHEN and CDR2 SYDVKM. In nucleotides, the CDR3 is TGTGCCAGCAGTTTGCGACTAAGCTCCTACGAGCAGTACTTC. It is translated as CASSLRLSSYEQYF.